The 9 T cell receptor beta chains given below trace back to one sample, sequenced in a study of CD8 T cells in Susac syndrome (dated by TCRdb to the late 2010s). The library came from the immunoSEQ multiplex PCR assay. RNA was extracted using the RNeasy kit, and about 0.5 to 1 ug of the RNA was reverse transcribed with random hexamers. TCRdb reanalyzed the raw reads on its own, using fastp at Q25 for trimming and MiXCR for clone calling, and kept in-frame beta chains. Each CDR3 protein gets just one entry, which takes the most common genes and DNA from the rows behind it. This sample gives 73,000 or so distinct CDR3 sequences in total; roughly 94% of them show up just once. Of the sample, 0.35% to 0.5% is held by the ten largest clones. Sequencing was done on a sample of CD8+ T cells from PBMCs. The receptors here all came from a human donor with multiple sclerosis.

The rearrangement joins TRBV12-3 or TRBV12-4 to TRBJ1-5, with D perhaps TRBD1 (6 bases). This CDR3 has 13 amino acids. Between the trimmed V and J ends, which lost 3 bases and 7 bases, there was a span of 10 bases. The DNA of the CDR3 is TGTGCCAGCAGTTTCGCAGGGGAGCAGCCCCAGCATTTT. Protein product: CASSFAGEQPQHF.

This clonotype has just one count. This chain connects TRBV7-6 to TRBJ2-2; D possibly corresponds to TRBD2 (6 bases). Germline-derived CDR1 and CDR2 are SGHVS and FNYEAQ. Trimming cost V 5 bases and J 1 base, with 11 bases left between them. The CDR3 is 15 residues long. The CDR3 bases are TGTGCCAGCAGCCTAGGGACTCAGAACACCGGGGAGCTGTTTTTT. Translated: CASSLGTQNTGELFF.

The genes are TRBV29-1 and TRBJ1-6; TRBD1 agrees at 9 bases. Germline loops: CDR1 SQVTM, CDR2 ANQGSEA. This CDR3 is 13 amino acids long. The V and J ends lost 4 bases and 10 bases, in that order; junction bases with no gene match: 5. CDR3 sequence reads: CSVVTGGTSPLHF. The CDR3 nucleotides are TGCAGCGTTGTGACAGGGGGTACCTCACCCCTCCACTTT.

The chain combines TRBV5-1 with TRBJ1-4; no firm D call. Trimming cost V 5 bases and J 0 bases, with 14 bases left between them. The CDR3 is 16 amino acids. The V gene's germline CDR1 is SGHRS and CDR2 YFSETQ. The DNA for the CDR3 is TGCGCCAGCAGTTCGGTCGTACAGCCAACTAATGAAAAACTGTTTTTT. Protein product: CASSSVVQPTNEKLFF.

This clonotype has just one count. This chain joins TRBV10-2 and TRBJ2-5; D not certain. V dropped 4 bases and J dropped 6 bases, with 15 bases sitting between them. Per the germline V gene, CDR1 is WSHSY and CDR2 is SAAADI. The CDR3 extends over 14 amino acids. CDR3 sequence (DNA): TGCGCCAGCAGTGTTGAAGTCGCCGGCAAGACCCAGTACTTC. This gives the protein CASSVEVAGKTQYF.

The J gene is TRBJ2-1, the V gene TRBV5-4, with 8 bases that match TRBD2. CDR3 length equals 16 residues. V shed 4 bases and J 8 bases; nucleotides not matched to a gene: 14. CDR1 and CDR2 (germline): SGHNT, YYREEE (reference sequence). The CDR3: CASSASPRGGMDEQFF. The CDR3 DNA is TGTGCCAGCAGCGCTTCCCCTCGGGGGGGCATGGATGAGCAGTTCTTC.

CDR3 sequence reads: CASAIGERSYEQYF. As DNA, the CDR3 is TGTGCCAGCGCAATTGGGGAACGGTCCTACGAGCAGTACTTC. The rearrangement uses TRBV5-8 and TRBJ2-7; D is uncertain. Germline assignment: CDR1 SGHTS and CDR2 YDEGEE. Deletions cut 7 bases from V and 1 base from J, with 15 bases between. The CDR3 runs to 14 residues.

This chain connects TRBV7-6 to TRBJ1-1; D perhaps matches TRBD1 (5 bases). The CDR3 is 16 amino acids. The V end was cut by 1 base, the J end by 0 bases, with 12 bases between. CDR1 and CDR2 (germline): SGHVS, FNYEAQ. For the CDR3, the DNA is TGTGCCAGCAGCTTAGATGGGGCCCTTTTGAACACTGAAGCTTTCTTT. This codes for CASSLDGALLNTEAFF.

This chain links TRBV5-6 with TRBJ1-5; D gene unclear. Germline V gives CDR1 SGHDT, CDR2 YYEEEE. The germline V and J ends were trimmed by 0 bases and 11 bases, with 12 bases remaining between them. The CDR3 runs to 13 residues. The CDR3 spells CASSLGFPAAQHF. CDR3 nucleotides: TGTGCCAGCAGCTTGGGATTCCCCGCAGCCCAGCATTTT.